Following are 22 T cell receptor beta chains from one sample sequenced in a study of radiotherapy plus CTLA-4 blockade in lung cancer. Clones were read by immunoSEQ multiplex PCR, and TCRdb kept only the in-frame ones, dropping some. The sample holds tens of thousands of clones, about 88% seen once. Specimen: peripheral blood, collected from a patient treated with radiotherapy plus ipilimumab. All receptors derive from a human donor with non-small cell lung cancer that progressed on radiotherapy plus ipilimumab.

The V gene is TRBV9, the J gene TRBJ2-1, with 7 bases lining up with TRBD2. The CDR3 covers 14 residues. In germline, CDR1 is SGDLS, CDR2 YYNGEE. Losses at the gene ends were 1 base for V and 7 bases for J; bases not matched to a gene: 5. The CDR3 DNA reads as TGTGCCAGCAGCGTATCGACTAGCCTTAATGAGCAGTTCTTC. The encoded protein is CASSVSTSLNEQFF.

J is TRBJ2-3 and V is TRBV6-5, with D unresolved. V lost 6 bases, J lost 1 base, and 14 bases lay in between. CDR3 size: 15 residues. Germline lookup yields CDR1 MNHEY and CDR2 SVGAGI. In DNA form, the CDR3 reads TGTGCCAGCAGCCTAGATCCTACTGGCACAGATACGCAGTATTTT. The encoded protein is CASSLDPTGTDTQYF.

This clone showed up just once. The V call is TRBV7-9, the J call TRBJ1-4; 7 nucleotides align to TRBD1. V lost 4 bases, J lost 7 bases, and 12 bases stayed unmatched. The CDR3 contains 16 residues. Germline V gene sequence: CDR1 SEHNR, CDR2 FQNEAQ (reference sequence). CDR3 loop: CASSSTQGPPIEKLFF. CDR3 sequence (DNA): TGTGCCAGCAGCTCGACACAGGGGCCGCCCATTGAAAAACTGTTTTTT.

The chain recombines TRBV18 with TRBJ2-7, with D unresolved. Looked up from germline, CDR1 is KGHSH and CDR2 is LQKENI. V lost 5 bases and J lost 4, with 9 bases in between. The CDR3 consists of 12 residues. DNA of the CDR3: TGTGCCAGCTCATCTGGACCTTACGAGCAGTACTTC. It encodes CASSSGPYEQYF.

The table lists this clone with a count of one. J is TRBJ2-2 and V is TRBV7-3; 12 positions agree with TRBD2. V shed 4 bases and J 6 bases; nucleotides not matched to a gene: 6. The V gene's germline CDR1 is SGHTA and CDR2 FQGTGA. This CDR3 is built from 16 residues. This CDR3 is CASSSLAGGPPGELFF. The CDR3 DNA is TGTGCCAGCAGCTCCCTAGCGGGGGGGCCGCCCGGGGAGCTGTTTTTT.

The V and J genes are TRBV11-1 and TRBJ2-7; possibly TRBD1 or TRBD2 for D (5 bases each). The germline V and J ends were trimmed by 5 bases and 5 bases, with 10 bases remaining between them. Germline loops: CDR1 SGHAT, CDR2 FQDESV (reference sequence). CDR3 length: 12 amino acids. CDR3 residues: CASSKRDDEQYF. CDR3 DNA sequence: TGTGCCAGCAGCAAGAGGGACGACGAGCAGTACTTC.

This chain links TRBV7-2 with TRBJ1-1; no reliable D call. V was trimmed by 9 bases and J by 5 bases, leaving 16 bases between them. This CDR3 has 13 amino acids. The germline gives CDR1 SGHTA, CDR2 FQGNSA. This chain's CDR3 is CASIARTGTEAFF. CDR3 nucleotides: TGTGCCAGTATAGCGAGGACGGGGACTGAAGCTTTCTTT.

This clone was detected only once. The chain uses TRBV5-4 and TRBJ2-1; TRBD1 matches at 11 bases. The CDR3 length is 17 residues. With 4 bases clipped from V and 5 bases from J, the junction kept 11 bases outside the gene matches. Germline-derived CDR1 and CDR2 are SGHNT and YYREEE (reference sequence). In DNA form, the CDR3 reads TGTGCCAGCAGCAGCAGTTCCGGGACAGGGGGAAACAATGAGCAGTTCTTC. This codes for CASSSSSGTGGNNEQFF.

This chain links TRBV15 with TRBJ2-2; D might be TRBD1 (6 bases). Germline CDR1 reads LNHNV; CDR2 reads YYDKDF (reference sequence). This CDR3 is built from 16 residues. V lost 0 bases and J 3 bases, leaving 11 bases between the germline ends. The CDR3 DNA reads TGTGCCACCAGCAGAGATCCGGACAGTCACACCGGGGAGCTGTTTTTT. It is translated as CATSRDPDSHTGELFF.

The gene calls are TRBV5-1 and TRBJ2-1; 10 bases match TRBD2. The V and J ends lost 5 bases and 8 bases, in that order; junction bases with no gene match: 10. The CDR3 consists of 15 residues. CDR1 and CDR2 from the germline V gene are SGHRS and YFSETQ. The CDR3 is CASRRLAGETDEQFF. The CDR3 nucleotides read TGCGCCAGCAGGAGACTAGCGGGCGAGACAGATGAGCAGTTCTTC.

This chain connects TRBV5-6 to TRBJ1-5; D call uncertain. The V gene's germline CDR1 is SGHDT and CDR2 YYEEEE. CDR3 length: 13 amino acids. V lost 1 base and J 11 bases, leaving 13 bases between the germline ends. CDR3 amino acids: CASSLIGRPAQHF. In nucleotides, the CDR3 is TGTGCCAGCAGCTTGATTGGCCGGCCGGCCCAGCATTTT.

The V call is TRBV19, the J call TRBJ1-2; D is unclear. The CDR3 is 12 amino acids. Trimming removed 11 bases at V and 2 bases at J, with 12 bases between. The germline V gene encodes CDR1 LNHDA and CDR2 SQIVND (reference sequence). The CDR3 bases are TGTGCCGTGTCGGCAGCCAACTATGGCTACACCTTC. Encoded protein: CAVSAANYGYTF.

This chain joins TRBV7-3 and TRBJ1-1, with 9 bases identical to TRBD1. In germline, CDR1 is SGHTA, CDR2 FQGTGA. The CDR3 spans 14 residues. The ends lost 5 bases at V and 5 bases at J; junction bases unmatched: 6. The CDR3 spells CASSEYRGRTEAFF. The CDR3 region has the DNA TGTGCCAGCAGCGAATACAGGGGGCGGACTGAAGCTTTCTTT.

The chain carries TRBV12-5 and TRBJ2-1, with a weak D call TRBD2 (5 bases). CDR1 LGHNT and CDR2 FRNRAP come from the germline V gene. This CDR3 has 13 amino acids. Trimming removed 1 base from V and 7 bases from J, with 8 bases in between. The CDR3 sequence is CASGLGTGNEQFF. The CDR3 DNA follows: TGTGCTAGTGGTTTGGGTACGGGGAATGAGCAGTTCTTC.

The rearrangement links TRBV6-5 to TRBJ1-2; D is unresolved. The V gene lost 0 bases and the J gene lost 2 bases, with 10 bases spanning the gap. The CDR3 totals 15 residues. Germline V CDR1 and CDR2: MNHEY, SVGAGI. This chain's CDR3 is CASSYSSASNYGYTF. In DNA form, the CDR3 reads TGTGCCAGCAGTTACTCGTCGGCATCGAACTATGGCTACACCTTC.

This clone was seen a handful of times. V usage is TRBV29-1 and J usage is TRBJ2-7, with a tentative D call TRBD1 (6 bases). Trimming left V 4 bases short and J 2 bases short, with 12 bases between. The length of the CDR3 is 13 residues. Germline CDR1 and CDR2: SQVTM and ANQGSEA. The CDR3: CSVAQGPTYEQYF. As DNA, the CDR3 is TGCAGCGTTGCCCAGGGGCCCACCTACGAGCAGTACTTC.

The chain recombines TRBV7-2 with TRBJ2-7, with 7 bases fitting TRBD2. V lost 2 bases and J lost 2; bases outside the gene matches: 6. This CDR3 has 15 residues. Germline CDR1 is SGHTA and CDR2 is FQGNSA. The CDR3: CASSLRASGTYEQYF. CDR3 in DNA: TGTGCCAGCAGCTTAAGGGCTAGCGGCACCTACGAGCAGTACTTC.

CDR3 nucleotide sequence: TGTGCCAGTAGTACCCTAGGGACTAGCGGGGGCGCAGATACGCAGTATTTT. Protein: CASSTLGTSGGADTQYF. The genes are TRBV19 and TRBJ2-3; 14 bases align to TRBD2. After removal of 4 bases from V and 4 bases from J, the junction contained 7 bases not matched to a gene. Germline V lookup: CDR1 LNHDA, CDR2 SQIVND (reference sequence). The CDR3 is 17 residues long.

The chain has TRBV4-3 and TRBJ1-2, with 9 bases lining up with TRBD1. This CDR3 has 16 amino acids. The V segment lost 3 bases and the J segment 8 bases; nucleotides outside the gene matches: 13. Germline CDR1 LGHNA, CDR2 YSLEER. CDR3 bases: TGCGCCAGCAGCCAGAGAACACAGGGGGCGGGTCGAGGCTACACCTTC. It yields the protein CASSQRTQGAGRGYTF.

The chain has TRBV21-1 and TRBJ2-5; TRBD1, the D gene given by the table, was not confirmed from the DNA. TRBV21-1 corresponds to a pseudogene. This CDR3 has 15 residues. The CDR3 loop is CASSKVRCQGETQYF. In DNA, the CDR3 is TGTGCCAGCAGCAAAGTACGCTGTCAGGGGGAGACCCAGTACTTC.

The chain has TRBV30 and TRBJ1-1; D is unresolved. Germline-derived CDR1 and CDR2 are GTSNPN and SVGIG (reference sequence). V dropped 4 bases and J dropped 1 base, with 16 bases sitting between them. The CDR3 contains 15 residues. In DNA, the CDR3 is TGTGCCTGGACCCCTCGGAGGACGGAGAACACTGAAGCTTTCTTT. Translation: CAWTPRRTENTEAFF.

V gene TRBV5-4 combines with J gene TRBJ2-3; 7 nucleotides match TRBD1. The germline V gene has CDR1 SGHNT and CDR2 YYREEE (reference sequence). The trim removed 4 bases at V and 7 bases at J, leaving 3 bases unmatched. This CDR3 region has 12 residues. The CDR3 coding sequence is TGTGCCAGCAGCCGGGACAGCAATACGCAGTATTTT. This codes for CASSRDSNTQYF.